In this sample, the clone carrying this T cell receptor beta chain turned up a few times. The antigen remains undetermined. This sample was included in a study of cytomegalovirus exposure and HLA in healthy donors. The PCR made use of 60 Vbeta and 13 Jbeta primers. Original analysis: Approximately 78 million unique TCR beta chains, around 10 million of them shared, were counted by a later analysis. The method was immunoSEQ multiplex PCR; TCRdb's version includes in-frame clones alone and lacks a portion of them. V and J calls and clone size are copied from that table; D and trimming were computed from the DNA. This table has 200,000 or so clones, roughly four fifths appearing once. Notes on the study in general: Later analysis associated a missense DCLRE1C variant with TCR beta V- and J-gene trimming. Reportedly, HLA-A and HLA-B alleles of most subjects were accurately predicted from TCR beta.

V lost 0 bases and J lost 4, with 6 bases in between. The V gene's germline CDR1 is SGHNT and CDR2 YENEEA. The CDR3 totals 13 residues. Sequenced input: PBMCs. The J gene is TRBJ2-5, the V gene TRBV11-3, with unresolved D. This clonotype originated in a woman younger than 30 in good health and CMV-seropositive. The CDR3 sequence is CASSLDHGETQYF. Written as DNA, the CDR3 is TGTGCCAGCAGCTTAGATCACGGAGAGACCCAGTACTTC. The variable domain in full, completed from reference TRBV11-3 and TRBJ2-5, reads EAGVVQSPRYKIIEKKQPVAFWCNPISGHNTLYWYLQNLGQGPELLIRYENEEAVDDSQLPKDRFSAERLKGVDSTLKIQPAELGDSAVYLCASSLDHGETQYFGPGTRLLVL.